This TCR beta chain was documented in a study of early T cells in non-severe SARS-CoV-2 infection. In the case of this clonotype: The antigen is unknown.

The CDR3 has 14 amino acids. Germline V gene data show CDR1 as MGHDK and CDR2 as SYGVNS. V lost 3 bases and J lost 2, with 10 bases in between. Using its own MiXCR run on the 5' RACE reads, TCRdb lists one record per CDR3 protein. The table shows tens of thousands of distinct CDR3 sequences, with about 6.1% occurring only once. The study's findings and limits: A preference for anti-spike CD8 responses marked VDJdb matching, which missed private and CD4 specificities.

The specimen comprised whole blood, sampled at baseline. V is TRBV25-1 and J is TRBJ1-1; D unresolved. The receptor's source is an adult who was a healthcare worker with PCR-confirmed SARS-CoV-2 infection or an uninfected control (not recorded which). CDR3 sequence: CASSEGWGNTEAFF. The CDR3 DNA sequence: TGTGCCAGCAGTGAGGGCTGGGGAAACACTGAAGCTTTCTTT.